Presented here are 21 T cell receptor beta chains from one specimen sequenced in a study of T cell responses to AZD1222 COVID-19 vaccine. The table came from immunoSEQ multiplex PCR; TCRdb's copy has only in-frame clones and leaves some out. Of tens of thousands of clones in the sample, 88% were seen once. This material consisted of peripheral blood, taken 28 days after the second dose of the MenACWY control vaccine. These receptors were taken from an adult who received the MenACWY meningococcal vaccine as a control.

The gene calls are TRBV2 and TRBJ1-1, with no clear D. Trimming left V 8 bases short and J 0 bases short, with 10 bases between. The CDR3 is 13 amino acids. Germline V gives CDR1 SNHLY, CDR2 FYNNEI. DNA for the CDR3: TGTGCCAGCCAAAAAACAGTGAACACTGAAGCTTTCTTT. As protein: CASQKTVNTEAFF.

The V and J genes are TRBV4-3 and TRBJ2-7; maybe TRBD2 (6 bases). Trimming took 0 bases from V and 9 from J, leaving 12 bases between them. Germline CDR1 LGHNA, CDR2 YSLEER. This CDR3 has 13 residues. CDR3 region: CASSQDVLARQYF. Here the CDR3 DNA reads TGCGCCAGCAGCCAAGACGTACTAGCCAGGCAGTACTTC.

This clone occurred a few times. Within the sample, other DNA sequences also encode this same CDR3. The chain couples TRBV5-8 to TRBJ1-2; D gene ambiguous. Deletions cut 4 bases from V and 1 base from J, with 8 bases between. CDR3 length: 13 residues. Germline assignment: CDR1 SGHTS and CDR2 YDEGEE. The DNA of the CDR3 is TGTGCCAGCAGCCGGGATGTTAACTATGGCTACACCTTC. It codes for CASSRDVNYGYTF.

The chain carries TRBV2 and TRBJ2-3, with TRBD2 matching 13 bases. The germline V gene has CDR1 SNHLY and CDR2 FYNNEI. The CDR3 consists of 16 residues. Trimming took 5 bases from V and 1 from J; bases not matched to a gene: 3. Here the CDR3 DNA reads TGTGCCAGCAGTTTCGGACTAGCGGGGGGCACAGATACGCAGTATTTT. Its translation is CASSFGLAGGTDTQYF.

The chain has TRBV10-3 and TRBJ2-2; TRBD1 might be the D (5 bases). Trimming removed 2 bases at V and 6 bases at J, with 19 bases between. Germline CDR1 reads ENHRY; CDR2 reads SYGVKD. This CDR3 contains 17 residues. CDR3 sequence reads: CAISEGGGQGSAGELFF. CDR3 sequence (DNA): TGTGCCATCAGTGAGGGCGGTGGGCAGGGATCTGCCGGGGAGCTGTTTTTT.

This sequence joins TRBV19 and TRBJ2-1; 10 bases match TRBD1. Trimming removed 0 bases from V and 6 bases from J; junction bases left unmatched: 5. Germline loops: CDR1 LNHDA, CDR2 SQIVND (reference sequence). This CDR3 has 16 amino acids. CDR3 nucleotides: TGTGCCAGTAGTATAGACCGCGACAGGGGGCTCAATGAGCAGTTCTTC. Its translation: CASSIDRDRGLNEQFF. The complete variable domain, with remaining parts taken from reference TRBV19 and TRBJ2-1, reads DGGITQSPKYLFRKEGQNVTLSCEQNLNHDAMYWYRQDPGQGLRLIYYSQIVNDFQKGDIAEGYSVSREKKESFPLTVTSAQKNPTAFYLCASSIDRDRGLNEQFFGPGTRLTVL.

As DNA, the CDR3 is TGTGCCAGCAGTTTAACCGGGACAGGATTATCGCCCCAGCATTTT. It is translated as CASSLTGTGLSPQHF. The chain combines TRBV6-5 with TRBJ1-5; 8 bases map to TRBD1. Germline trimming cut 4 bases from V and 9 bases from J; bases unmatched to any gene: 11. The V gene's germline CDR1 is MNHEY and CDR2 SVGAGI. CDR3 length equals 15 residues.

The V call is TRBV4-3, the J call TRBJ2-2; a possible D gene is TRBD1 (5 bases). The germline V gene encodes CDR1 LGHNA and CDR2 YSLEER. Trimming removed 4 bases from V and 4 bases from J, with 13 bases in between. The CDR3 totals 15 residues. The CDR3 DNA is TGCGCCAGCAGCCGCGCAGGGCTGGGCACCGGGGAGCTGTTTTTT. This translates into CASSRAGLGTGELFF.

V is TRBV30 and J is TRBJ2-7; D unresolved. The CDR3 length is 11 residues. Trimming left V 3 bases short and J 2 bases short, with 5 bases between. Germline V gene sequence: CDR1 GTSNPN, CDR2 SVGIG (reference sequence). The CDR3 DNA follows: TGTGCCTGGAGGGGTGCCTACGAGCAGTACTTC. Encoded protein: CAWRGAYEQYF.

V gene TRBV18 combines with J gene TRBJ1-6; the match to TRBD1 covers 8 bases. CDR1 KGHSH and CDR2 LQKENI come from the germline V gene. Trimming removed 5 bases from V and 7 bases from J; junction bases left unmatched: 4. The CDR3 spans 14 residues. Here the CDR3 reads CASSRTGRNSPLHF. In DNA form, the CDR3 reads TGTGCCAGCTCAAGGACAGGGCGGAATTCACCCCTCCACTTT.

The CDR3 nucleotides read TGTGCAAGTCGCCGGAGGAACATCTGCACCTTC. Translated: CASRRRNICTF. V and J are TRBV12-2 and TRBJ1-2. TRBV12-2 is annotated as a pseudogene. The CDR3 contains 11 residues.

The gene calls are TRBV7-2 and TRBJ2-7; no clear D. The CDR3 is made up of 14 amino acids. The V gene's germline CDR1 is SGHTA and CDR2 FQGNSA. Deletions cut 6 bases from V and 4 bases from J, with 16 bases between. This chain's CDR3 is CASRPDDFWYEQYF. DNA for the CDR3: TGTGCCAGCAGACCTGACGACTTCTGGTACGAGCAGTACTTC.

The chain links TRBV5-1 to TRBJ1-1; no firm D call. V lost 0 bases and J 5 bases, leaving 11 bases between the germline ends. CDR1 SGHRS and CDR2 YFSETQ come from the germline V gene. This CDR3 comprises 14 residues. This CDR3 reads CASSLVPGETEAFF. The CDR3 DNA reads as TGCGCCAGCAGCTTGGTCCCAGGTGAGACTGAAGCTTTCTTT.

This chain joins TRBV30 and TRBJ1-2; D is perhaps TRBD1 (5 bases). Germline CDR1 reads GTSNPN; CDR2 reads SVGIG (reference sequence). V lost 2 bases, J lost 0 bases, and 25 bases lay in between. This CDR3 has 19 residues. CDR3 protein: CAWSKDARTGGRANYGYTF. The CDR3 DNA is TGTGCCTGGAGTAAGGATGCAAGGACCGGGGGAAGGGCTAACTATGGCTACACCTTC. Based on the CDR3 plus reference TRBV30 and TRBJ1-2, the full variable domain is SQTIHQWPATLVQPVGSPLSLECTVEGTSNPNLYWYRQAAGRGLQLLFYSVGIGQISSEVPQNLSASRPQDRQFILSSKKLLLSDSGFYLCAWSKDARTGGRANYGYTFGSGTRLTVV.

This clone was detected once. In DNA form, the CDR3 reads TGTGCCAGCAGCCAAGGCGATCTGGGGGACTACTACTCCTACGAGCAGTACTTC. Translating gives CASSQGDLGDYYSYEQYF. V is TRBV14 and J is TRBJ2-7; 7 nucleotides line up with TRBD2. The J segment lost 0 bases and the V segment lost 1 base, leaving 12 bases of the junction unmatched. The CDR3 runs to 18 residues. Germline V gene lookup returns CDR1 SGHDN and CDR2 FVKESK.

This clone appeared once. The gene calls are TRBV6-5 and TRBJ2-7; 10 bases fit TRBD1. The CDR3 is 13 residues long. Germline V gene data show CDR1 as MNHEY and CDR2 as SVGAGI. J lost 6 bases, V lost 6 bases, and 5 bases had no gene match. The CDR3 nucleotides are TGTGCCAGCAGGCTCGGGACAGGGGTCGAGCAGTACTTC. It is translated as CASRLGTGVEQYF.

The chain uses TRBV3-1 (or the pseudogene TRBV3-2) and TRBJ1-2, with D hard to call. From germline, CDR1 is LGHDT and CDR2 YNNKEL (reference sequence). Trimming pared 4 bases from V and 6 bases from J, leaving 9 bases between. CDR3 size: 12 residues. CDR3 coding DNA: TGTGCCAGCAGCCTTGATGGCCATGGCTACACCTTC. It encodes CASSLDGHGYTF.

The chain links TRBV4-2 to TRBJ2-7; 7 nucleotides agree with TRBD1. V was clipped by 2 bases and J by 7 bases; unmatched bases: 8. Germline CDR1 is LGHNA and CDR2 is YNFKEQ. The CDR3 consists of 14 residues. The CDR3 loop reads CASSQKGQFLEQYF. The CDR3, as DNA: TGTGCCAGCAGCCAAAAGGGACAGTTCTTAGAGCAGTACTTC.

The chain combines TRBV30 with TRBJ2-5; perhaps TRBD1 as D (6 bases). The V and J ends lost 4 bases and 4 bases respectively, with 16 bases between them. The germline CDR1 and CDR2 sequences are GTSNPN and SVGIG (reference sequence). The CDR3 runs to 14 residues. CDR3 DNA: TGTGCCTGGACGAGTGGAGCAGGGGCAGAGACCCAGTACTTC. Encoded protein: CAWTSGAGAETQYF.

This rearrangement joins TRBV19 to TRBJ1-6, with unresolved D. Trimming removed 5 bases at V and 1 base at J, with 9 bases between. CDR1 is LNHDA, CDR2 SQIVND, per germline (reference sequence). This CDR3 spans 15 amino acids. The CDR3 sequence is CASSSLESYNSPLHF. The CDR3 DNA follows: TGTGCCAGTAGTTCCTTAGAATCCTATAATTCACCCCTCCACTTT. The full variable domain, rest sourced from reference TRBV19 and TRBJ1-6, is DGGITQSPKYLFRKEGQNVTLSCEQNLNHDAMYWYRQDPGQGLRLIYYSQIVNDFQKGDIAEGYSVSREKKESFPLTVTSAQKNPTAFYLCASSSLESYNSPLHFGNGTRLTVT.

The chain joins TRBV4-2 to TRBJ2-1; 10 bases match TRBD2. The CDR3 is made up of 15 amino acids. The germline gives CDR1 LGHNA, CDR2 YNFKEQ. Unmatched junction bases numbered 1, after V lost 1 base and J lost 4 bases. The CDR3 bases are TGTGCCAGCAGCCAAGTAGCGGGGGGTTACAATGAGCAGTTCTTC. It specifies CASSQVAGGYNEQFF.